This TCR beta chain is from a study of cytomegalovirus exposure and HLA in healthy donors. This CDR3 contains 15 residues. Germline V CDR1 and CDR2: SNHLY, FYNNEI. V was clipped by 2 bases and J by 2 bases; unmatched bases: 4. With respect to this clone: Its antigen remains unidentified.

Use of 60 Vbeta and 13 Jbeta primers characterized the PCR. Sequencing used immunoSEQ multiplex PCR; TCRdb keeps in-frame clones, though not all of them. The specimen's table records 55,000 to 65,000 clones. Study-wide results and caveats: The study designated about 180 TCR beta chains cytomegalovirus-associated. DRB1 showed the most TCR associations and HLA-C the fewest in a later analysis, as rates varied by HLA locus.

The sequenced sample was PBMCs. This receptor was obtained from a woman aged 18-29 years in good health and CMV-seronegative. The V gene is TRBV2, the J gene TRBJ1-1, with TRBD1 matching 8 bases. In DNA form, the CDR3 reads TGTGCCAGCAGTGAACGGACAGGGCATAACACTGAAGCTTTCTTT. Protein product: CASSERTGHNTEAFF.